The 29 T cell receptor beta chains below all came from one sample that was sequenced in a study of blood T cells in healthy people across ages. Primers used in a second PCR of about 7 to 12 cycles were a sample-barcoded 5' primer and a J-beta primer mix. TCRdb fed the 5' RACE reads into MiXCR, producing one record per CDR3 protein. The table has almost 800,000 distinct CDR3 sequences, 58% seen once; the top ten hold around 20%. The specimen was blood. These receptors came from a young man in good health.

DNA for the CDR3: TGCAGTGCCCCCGGGACTAGCTACAATGAGCAGTTCTTC. Residues: CSAPGTSYNEQFF. This chain joins TRBV20-1 and TRBJ2-1, with 8 bases lining up with TRBD2. Germline CDR1 DFQATT, CDR2 SNEGSKA (reference sequence). The CDR3 runs 13 residues. Germline trimming cut 6 bases from V and 3 bases from J; bases unmatched to any gene: 4.

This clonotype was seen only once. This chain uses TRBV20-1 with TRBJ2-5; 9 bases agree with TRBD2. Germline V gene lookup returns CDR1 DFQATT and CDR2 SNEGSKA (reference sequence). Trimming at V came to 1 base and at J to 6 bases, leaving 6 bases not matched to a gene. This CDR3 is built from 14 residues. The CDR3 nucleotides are TGCAGTGCTAGAGTCGGCGGGAGGGCTCAGACCCAGTACTTC. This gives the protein CSARVGGRAQTQYF.

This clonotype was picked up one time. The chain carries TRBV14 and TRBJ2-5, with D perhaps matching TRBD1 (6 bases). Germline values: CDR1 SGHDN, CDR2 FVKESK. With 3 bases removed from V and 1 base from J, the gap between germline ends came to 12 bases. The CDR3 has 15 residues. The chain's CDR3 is CASSHPTDSQETQYF. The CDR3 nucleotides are TGTGCCAGCAGCCACCCTACGGACAGCCAAGAGACCCAGTACTTC.

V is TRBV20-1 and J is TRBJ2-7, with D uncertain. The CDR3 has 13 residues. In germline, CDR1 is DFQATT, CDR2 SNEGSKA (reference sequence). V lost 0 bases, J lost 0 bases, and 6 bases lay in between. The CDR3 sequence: CSAREGFSYEQYF. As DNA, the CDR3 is TGCAGTGCTAGAGAGGGGTTCTCCTACGAGCAGTACTTC.

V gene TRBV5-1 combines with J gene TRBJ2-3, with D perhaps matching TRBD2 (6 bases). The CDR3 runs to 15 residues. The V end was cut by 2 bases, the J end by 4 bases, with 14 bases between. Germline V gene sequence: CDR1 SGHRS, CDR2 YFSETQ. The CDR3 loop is CASSLTPGVADTQYF. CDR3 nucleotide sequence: TGCGCCAGCAGCTTAACGCCGGGGGTTGCAGATACGCAGTATTTT.

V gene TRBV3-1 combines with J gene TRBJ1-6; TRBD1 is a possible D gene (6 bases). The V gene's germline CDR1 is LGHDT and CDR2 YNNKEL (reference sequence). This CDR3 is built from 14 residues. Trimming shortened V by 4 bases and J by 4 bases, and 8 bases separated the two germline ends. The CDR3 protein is CASSPDSYNSPLHF. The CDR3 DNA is TGTGCCAGCAGCCCGGACAGTTATAATTCACCCCTCCACTTT.

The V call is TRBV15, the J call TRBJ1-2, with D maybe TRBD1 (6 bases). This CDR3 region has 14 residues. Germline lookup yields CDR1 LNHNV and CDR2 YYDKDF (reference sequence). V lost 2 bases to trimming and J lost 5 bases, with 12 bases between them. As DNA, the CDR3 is TGTGCCACCAGCAGACCCGAGGGGGGGTATGGCTACACCTTC. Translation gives CATSRPEGGYGYTF.

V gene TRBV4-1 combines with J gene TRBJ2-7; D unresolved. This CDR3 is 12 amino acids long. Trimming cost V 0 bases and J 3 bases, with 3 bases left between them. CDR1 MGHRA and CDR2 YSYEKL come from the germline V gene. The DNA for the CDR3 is TGCGCCAGCAGCCAAGATGACTACGAGCAGTACTTC. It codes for CASSQDDYEQYF.

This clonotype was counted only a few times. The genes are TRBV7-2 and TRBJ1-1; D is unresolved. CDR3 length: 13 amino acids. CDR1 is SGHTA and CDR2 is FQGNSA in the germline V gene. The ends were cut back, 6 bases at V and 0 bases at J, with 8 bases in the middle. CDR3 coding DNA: TGTGCCAGCAGTACGATCATGAACACTGAAGCTTTCTTT. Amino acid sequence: CASSTIMNTEAFF.

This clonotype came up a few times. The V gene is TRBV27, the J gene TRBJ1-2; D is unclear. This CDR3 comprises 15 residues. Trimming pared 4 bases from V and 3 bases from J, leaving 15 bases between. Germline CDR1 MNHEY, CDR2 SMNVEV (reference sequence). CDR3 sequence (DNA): TGTGCCAGCAGTTCCCCTGTCCTAGGCCACTATGGCTACACCTTC. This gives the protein CASSSPVLGHYGYTF.

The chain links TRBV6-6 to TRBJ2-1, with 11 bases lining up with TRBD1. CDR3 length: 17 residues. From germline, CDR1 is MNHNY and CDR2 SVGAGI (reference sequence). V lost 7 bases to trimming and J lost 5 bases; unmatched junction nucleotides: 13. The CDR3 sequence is CASTPHPGQGANNEQFF. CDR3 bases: TGTGCCAGCACTCCCCACCCCGGACAGGGGGCCAACAATGAGCAGTTCTTC.

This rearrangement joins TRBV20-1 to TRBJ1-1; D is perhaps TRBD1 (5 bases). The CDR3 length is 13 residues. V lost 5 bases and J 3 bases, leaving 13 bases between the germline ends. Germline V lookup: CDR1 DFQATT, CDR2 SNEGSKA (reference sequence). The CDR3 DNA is TGCAGTGCTGAGGGGCCAACGGACACTGAAGCTTTCTTT. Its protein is CSAEGPTDTEAFF.

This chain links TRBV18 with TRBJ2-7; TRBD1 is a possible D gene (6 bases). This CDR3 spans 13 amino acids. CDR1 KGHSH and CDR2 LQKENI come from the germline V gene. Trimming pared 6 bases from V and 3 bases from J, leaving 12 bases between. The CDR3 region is CASSPGVDYEQYF. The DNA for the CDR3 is TGTGCCAGCTCTCCAGGGGTAGACTACGAGCAGTACTTC.

The CDR3 spells CSARGGLDNQPQHF. In DNA, the CDR3 is TGCAGTGCTAGGGGGGGACTGGACAATCAGCCCCAGCATTTT. The V and J genes are TRBV20-1 and TRBJ1-5; D is possibly TRBD1 (5 bases). Trimming stripped 3 bases from V and 3 bases from J, with 12 bases between. CDR1 and CDR2 from the germline V gene are DFQATT and SNEGSKA (reference sequence). The CDR3 is 14 residues long.

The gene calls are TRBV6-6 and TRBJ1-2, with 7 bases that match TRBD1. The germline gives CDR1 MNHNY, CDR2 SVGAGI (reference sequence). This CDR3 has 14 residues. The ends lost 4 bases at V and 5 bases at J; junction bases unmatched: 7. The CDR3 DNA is TGTGCCAGCAGTTCAGACAGGGTAGGATATGGCTACACCTTC. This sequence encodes CASSSDRVGYGYTF.

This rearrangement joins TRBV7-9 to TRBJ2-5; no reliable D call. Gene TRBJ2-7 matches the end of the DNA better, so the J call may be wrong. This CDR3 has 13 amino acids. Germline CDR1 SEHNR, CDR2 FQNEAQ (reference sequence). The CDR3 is CASNLGPPYEQYF. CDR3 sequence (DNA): TGTGCCAGCAACCTTGGACCCCCCTACGAGCAGTACTTC.

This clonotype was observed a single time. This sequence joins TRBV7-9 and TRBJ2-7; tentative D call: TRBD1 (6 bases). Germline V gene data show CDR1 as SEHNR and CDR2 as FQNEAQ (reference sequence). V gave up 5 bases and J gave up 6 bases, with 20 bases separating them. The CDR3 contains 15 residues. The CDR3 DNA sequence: TGTGCCAGCAGCCCGTGGGGGCAGGGGTCTCCCGAGCAGTACTTC. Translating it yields CASSPWGQGSPEQYF.

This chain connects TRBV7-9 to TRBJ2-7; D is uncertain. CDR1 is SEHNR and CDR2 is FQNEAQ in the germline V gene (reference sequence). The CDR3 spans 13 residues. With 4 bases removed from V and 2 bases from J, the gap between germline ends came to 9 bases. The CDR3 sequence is CASSSTHAYEQYF. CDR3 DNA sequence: TGTGCCAGCAGCTCGACCCATGCCTACGAGCAGTACTTC. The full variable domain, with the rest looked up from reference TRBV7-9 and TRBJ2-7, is DTGVSQNPRHKITKRGQNVTFRCDPISEHNRLYWYRQTLGQGPEFLTYFQNEAQLEKSRLLSDRFSAERPKGSFSTLEIQRTEQGDSAMYLCASSSTHAYEQYFGPGTRLTVT.

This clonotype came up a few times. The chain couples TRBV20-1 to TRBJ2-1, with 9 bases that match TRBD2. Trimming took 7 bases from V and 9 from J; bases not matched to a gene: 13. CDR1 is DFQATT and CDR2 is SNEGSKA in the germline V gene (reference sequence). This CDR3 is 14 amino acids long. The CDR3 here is CSGGGGATVGEQFF. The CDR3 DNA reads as TGCAGTGGGGGCGGGGGGGCCACTGTAGGTGAGCAGTTCTTC.

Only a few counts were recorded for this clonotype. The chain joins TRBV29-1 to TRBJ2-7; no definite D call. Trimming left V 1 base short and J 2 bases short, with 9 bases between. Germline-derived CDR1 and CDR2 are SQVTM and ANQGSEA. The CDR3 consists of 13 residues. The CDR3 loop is CSVEGRSTYEQYF. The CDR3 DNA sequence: TGCAGCGTTGAAGGTCGCTCAACCTACGAGCAGTACTTC.

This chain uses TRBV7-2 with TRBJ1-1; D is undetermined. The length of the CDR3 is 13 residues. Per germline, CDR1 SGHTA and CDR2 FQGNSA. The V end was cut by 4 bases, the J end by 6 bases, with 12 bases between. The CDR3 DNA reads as TGTGCCAGCAGCTCCCAGGCGGACCCTGAAGCTTTCTTT. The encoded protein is CASSSQADPEAFF.

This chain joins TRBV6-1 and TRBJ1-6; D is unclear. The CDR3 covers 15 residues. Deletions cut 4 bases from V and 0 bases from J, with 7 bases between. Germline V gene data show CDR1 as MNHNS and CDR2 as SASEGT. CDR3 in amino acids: CASSGLLSYNSPLHF. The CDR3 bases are TGTGCCAGCAGTGGTCTACTCTCCTATAATTCACCCCTCCACTTT.

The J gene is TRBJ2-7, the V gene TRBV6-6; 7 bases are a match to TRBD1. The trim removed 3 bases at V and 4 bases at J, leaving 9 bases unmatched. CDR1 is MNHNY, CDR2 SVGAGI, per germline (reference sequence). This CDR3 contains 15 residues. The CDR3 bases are TGTGCCAGCAGTTATGGGGGTACACAGGGGTACGAGCAGTACTTC. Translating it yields CASSYGGTQGYEQYF.

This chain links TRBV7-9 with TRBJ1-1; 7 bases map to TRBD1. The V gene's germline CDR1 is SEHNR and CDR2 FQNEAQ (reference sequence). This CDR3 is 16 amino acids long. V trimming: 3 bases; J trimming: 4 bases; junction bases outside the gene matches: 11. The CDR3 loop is CASSFSNRGRSTEAFF. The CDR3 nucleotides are TGTGCCAGCAGCTTCTCTAACAGGGGTCGGAGCACTGAAGCTTTCTTT. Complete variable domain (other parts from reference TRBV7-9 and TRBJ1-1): DTGVSQNPRHKITKRGQNVTFRCDPISEHNRLYWYRQTLGQGPEFLTYFQNEAQLEKSRLLSDRFSAERPKGSFSTLEIQRTEQGDSAMYLCASSFSNRGRSTEAFFGQGTRLTVV.

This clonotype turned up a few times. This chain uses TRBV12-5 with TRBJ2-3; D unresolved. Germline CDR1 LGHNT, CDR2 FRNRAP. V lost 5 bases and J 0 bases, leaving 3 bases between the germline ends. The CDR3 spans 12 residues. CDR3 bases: TGTGCTAGTGGTGCGAGCACAGATACGCAGTATTTT. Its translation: CASGASTDTQYF. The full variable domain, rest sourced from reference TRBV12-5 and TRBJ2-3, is DARVTQTPRHKVTEMGQEVTMRCQPILGHNTVFWYRQTMMQGLELLAYFRNRAPLDDSGMPKDRFSAEMPDATLATLKIQPSEPRDSAVYFCASGASTDTQYFGPGTRLTVL.

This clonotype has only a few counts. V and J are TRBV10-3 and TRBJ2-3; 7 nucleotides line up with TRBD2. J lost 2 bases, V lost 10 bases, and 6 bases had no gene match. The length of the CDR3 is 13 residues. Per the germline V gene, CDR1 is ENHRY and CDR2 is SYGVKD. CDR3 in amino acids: CATRGDYTDTQYF. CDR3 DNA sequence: TGTGCCACACGGGGGGACTACACAGATACGCAGTATTTT.

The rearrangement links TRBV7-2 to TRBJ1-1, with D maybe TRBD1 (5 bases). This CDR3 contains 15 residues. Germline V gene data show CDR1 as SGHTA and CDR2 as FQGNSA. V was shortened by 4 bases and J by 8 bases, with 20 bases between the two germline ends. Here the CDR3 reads CASSWRQGPNTEAFF. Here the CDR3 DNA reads TGTGCCAGCAGCTGGAGGCAGGGTCCGAATACAGAAGCTTTCTTT.

As DNA, the CDR3 is TGTGCCATCAGGCGTGGGGGGGACACTGAAGCTTTCTTT. It translates to CAIRRGGDTEAFF. V usage is TRBV10-3 and J usage is TRBJ1-1; maybe TRBD1 (5 bases). The germline gives CDR1 ENHRY, CDR2 SYGVKD. Trimming shortened V by 6 bases and J by 3 bases, and 11 bases separated the two germline ends. The CDR3 extends over 13 amino acids.

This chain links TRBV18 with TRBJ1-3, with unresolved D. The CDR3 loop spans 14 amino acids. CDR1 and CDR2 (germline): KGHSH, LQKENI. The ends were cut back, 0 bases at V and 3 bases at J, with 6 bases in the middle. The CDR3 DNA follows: TGTGCCAGCTCACCACCCTCGCTTGGAAACACCATATATTTT. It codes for CASSPPSLGNTIYF.